These 31 T cell receptor beta chains share one sample of origin, sequenced in a study of vaccination effects on CD4 cells after COVID-19. The protocol was immunoSEQ multiplex PCR, while the TCRdb copy is restricted to in-frame clones and leaves out a portion. The sample yields nearly 50,000 clones, under 85% seen once. Culture lasted roughly 9 days before CD4+ T cell isolation. Their SARS-CoV-2 infection, verified by PCR, occurred between March and December 2020. Each participant was given two doses of one vaccine (BNT162b2 or mRNA-1273). Their cognate antigens are unknown. The source was CD4+ T cells from PBMCs cultured without peptide, collected after COVID-19 vaccination. These TCRs come from a human donor who had a prior SARS-CoV-2 infection.

The V call is TRBV6-5, the J call TRBJ1-1; D possibly corresponds to TRBD1 (5 bases). The CDR3 length is 14 residues. Trimming took off 2 bases at V and 3 bases at J, with 10 bases between the two ends. CDR1 MNHEY and CDR2 SVGAGI come from the germline V gene. The CDR3 nucleotides are TGTGCCAGCAGTTACGGTGGGGGTTACACTGAAGCTTTCTTT. It is translated as CASSYGGGYTEAFF.

The chain recombines TRBV18 with TRBJ2-3, with TRBD2 matching 11 bases. V was pared by 3 bases and J by 7 bases, with 3 bases of the junction left unmatched. The CDR3 runs to 14 residues. CDR1 is KGHSH, CDR2 LQKENI, per germline. The CDR3 region is CASSPGLAEYTQYF. The CDR3 coding sequence is TGTGCCAGCTCACCGGGACTAGCGGAATATACGCAGTATTTT.

The chain is built from TRBV6-5 and TRBJ2-7, with D perhaps being TRBD1 or TRBD2 (5 bases each). V gave up 5 bases and J gave up 4 bases, with 15 bases separating them. The CDR3 covers 14 residues. CDR1 is MNHEY and CDR2 is SVGAGI in the germline V gene. This chain's CDR3 is CASSPQVRTYEQYF. Written as DNA, the CDR3 is TGTGCCAGCAGTCCACAGGTTAGGACTTACGAGCAGTACTTC.

V gene TRBV27 combines with J gene TRBJ2-3; no clear D. Between the trimmed V and J ends, which lost 0 bases and 2 bases, there was a span of 9 bases. There are 15 residues in the CDR3. Germline assignment: CDR1 MNHEY and CDR2 SMNVEV (reference sequence). The CDR3, as DNA: TGTGCCAGCAGTTTATCGGTAACGGTCACAGATACGCAGTATTTT. Its translation is CASSLSVTVTDTQYF.

This clone showed up just once. The gene calls are TRBV2 and TRBJ1-4, with unresolved D. CDR1 and CDR2 from the germline V gene are SNHLY and FYNNEI. The CDR3 runs to 13 residues. V lost 4 bases and J lost 5, with 8 bases in between. DNA for the CDR3: TGTGCCAGCAGTGTACCGCAAAATGAAAAACTGTTTTTT. This sequence encodes CASSVPQNEKLFF.

This rearrangement joins TRBV3-1 (or the pseudogene TRBV3-2) to TRBJ1-6; D unclear. The CDR3 length is 14 residues. V lost 2 bases to trimming and J lost 6 bases, with 8 bases between them. CDR1 and CDR2 from the germline V gene are LGHDT and YNNKEL (reference sequence). CDR3 in amino acids: CASSQLEVNSPLHF. The CDR3 nucleotides read TGTGCCAGCAGCCAATTGGAAGTTAATTCACCCCTCCACTTT.

The chain combines TRBV4-2 with TRBJ2-7; 9 bases are shared with TRBD1. The length of the CDR3 is 16 residues. CDR1 and CDR2 from the germline V gene are LGHNA and YNFKEQ. Trimming cost V 3 bases and J 0 bases; bases outside gene matches: 6. CDR3 in amino acids: CASSQLTGGGSYEQYF. CDR3 nucleotide sequence: TGTGCCAGCAGCCAGCTAACAGGGGGCGGCTCCTACGAGCAGTACTTC.

This clone was seen just once. In DNA form, the CDR3 reads TGTGCCTGGAGTGTAGATGGGTCCTACGAGCAGTACTTC. It translates to CAWSVDGSYEQYF. The chain uses TRBV30 and TRBJ2-7; D gene uncertain. Germline V lookup: CDR1 GTSNPN, CDR2 SVGIG (reference sequence). CDR3 length: 13 amino acids. Trimming took off 0 bases at V and 1 base at J, with 7 bases between the two ends.

V usage is TRBV7-2 and J usage is TRBJ2-5, with 11 nucleotides matching TRBD2. The CDR3 has 16 residues. Germline V gene data show CDR1 as SGHTA and CDR2 as FQGNSA. V shed 2 bases, J shed 2 bases, and the junction held 4 bases outside the gene matches. DNA for the CDR3: TGTGCCAGCAGCTTAAGCGCTAGCGGGGGGCAAGAGACCCAGTACTTC. Translation: CASSLSASGGQETQYF.

The genes are TRBV10-3 and TRBJ1-4, with 10 bases aligning to TRBD1. Trimming at V came to 3 bases and at J to 8 bases, leaving 6 bases not matched to a gene. The germline gives CDR1 ENHRY, CDR2 SYGVKD. The CDR3 is made up of 15 amino acids. CDR3 in DNA: TGTGCCATCAGTGACGCCGGGACAGGGGCCGAAAAACTGTTTTTT. Translation: CAISDAGTGAEKLFF.

The chain joins TRBV5-1 to TRBJ2-5; D uncertain. The V end was cut by 0 bases, the J end by 1 base, with 4 bases between. In germline, CDR1 is SGHRS, CDR2 YFSETQ. The CDR3 consists of 13 residues. CDR3 coding DNA: TGCGCCAGCAGCTTGGGTGCCCAAGAGACCCAGTACTTC. This sequence encodes CASSLGAQETQYF.

This clone was observed once. This chain links TRBV7-8 with TRBJ2-2; 9 bases agree with TRBD2. Germline values: CDR1 SGHVS, CDR2 FQNEAQ. Germline trimming cut 2 bases from V and 4 bases from J; bases unmatched to any gene: 5. The CDR3 is made up of 16 amino acids. The CDR3 nucleotides are TGTGCCAGCAGCTTAATTAGCGGGAGCGGCACCGGGGAGCTGTTTTTT. Translated, it gives CASSLISGSGTGELFF.

The J gene is TRBJ2-5, the V gene TRBV5-8, with a tentative D call TRBD1 (5 bases). The length of the CDR3 is 14 residues. Germline assignment: CDR1 SGHTS and CDR2 YDEGEE. Trimming took off 2 bases at V and 5 bases at J, with 13 bases between the two ends. As DNA, the CDR3 is TGTGCCAGCAGCTTAATAGGGGCGTCCGAGACCCAGTACTTC. Protein product: CASSLIGASETQYF.

The rearrangement uses TRBV4-3 and TRBJ2-1; TRBD2 matches 12 bases. The CDR3 contains 17 residues. With 1 base clipped from V and 2 bases from J, the junction kept 3 bases outside the gene matches. The germline V gene has CDR1 LGHNA and CDR2 YSLEER. CDR3 region: CASSQGSSGRAYNEQFF. In DNA form, the CDR3 reads TGCGCCAGCAGCCAAGGCTCTAGCGGGAGGGCCTACAATGAGCAGTTCTTC.

V gene TRBV6-6 combines with J gene TRBJ2-7; TRBD2 aligns across 12 bases. Germline CDR1 reads MNHNY; CDR2 reads SVGAGI (reference sequence). The CDR3 spans 14 residues. The V gene end was trimmed by 6 bases and the J gene end by 5 bases; junction bases not matched to a gene: 5. The CDR3 DNA is TGTGCCAGCAGCCCGACTAGCGGGAGAAACGAGCAGTACTTC. It is translated as CASSPTSGRNEQYF.

The chain uses TRBV10-3 and TRBJ2-7; possible D gene TRBD2, 5 bases. Germline CDR1 is ENHRY and CDR2 is SYGVKD. This CDR3 has 15 amino acids. The V gene lost 0 bases and the J gene lost 1 base, with 10 bases spanning the gap. The chain's CDR3 is CAISESDRGSYEQYF. DNA for the CDR3: TGTGCCATCAGTGAGTCGGACCGGGGATCCTACGAGCAGTACTTC.

The V call is TRBV1, the J call TRBJ2-7; the D call in the table, TRBD2, was not verified against the DNA. TRBV1 is tagged as a pseudogene. The CDR3 is 18 amino acids. In DNA form, the CDR3 reads TGCACCAGCAGCCAAGGCCAACAGCGGCGGGGGGTACCCTACGAGCAGTACTTC. It codes for CTSSQGQQRRGVPYEQYF.

The rearrangement uses TRBV6-6 and TRBJ1-2, with 8 bases identical to TRBD1. Germline V gene sequence: CDR1 MNHNY, CDR2 SVGAGI (reference sequence). J gave up 2 bases and V 8 bases, and 1 base lay outside the gene matches. This CDR3 has 12 residues. The CDR3 nucleotides are TGTGCCAGCTGGACAGGGAACTATGGCTACACCTTC. It yields the protein CASWTGNYGYTF.

The chain carries TRBV3-1 (or the pseudogene TRBV3-2) and TRBJ2-2; TRBD2 matches 11 bases. The CDR3 is 18 amino acids. J was trimmed by 6 bases and V by 1 base; bases with no gene match: 10. CDR1 LGHDT and CDR2 YNNKEL come from the germline V gene (reference sequence). The CDR3 reads CASSQALAGGLRSGELFF. In DNA form, the CDR3 reads TGTGCCAGCAGCCAAGCTTTAGCGGGGGGGCTTCGATCCGGGGAGCTGTTTTTT.

This sequence joins TRBV9 and TRBJ2-3; maybe TRBD2 (5 bases). V was clipped by 3 bases and J by 0 bases, with 11 bases between them. The CDR3 totals 15 residues. Germline lookup yields CDR1 SGDLS and CDR2 YYNGEE. CDR3 DNA: TGTGCCAGCAGCGCAGTCGGCGGGAGCACAGATACGCAGTATTTT. Translating it yields CASSAVGGSTDTQYF. The whole variable domain, filled in from reference TRBV9 and TRBJ2-3, reads DSGVTQTPKHLITATGQRVTLRCSPRSGDLSVYWYQQSLDQGLQFLIQYYNGEERAKGNILERFSAQQFPDLHSELNLSSLELGDSALYFCASSAVGGSTDTQYFGPGTRLTVL.

The genes are TRBV7-2 and TRBJ1-6; the D gene is possibly TRBD1 (5 bases). The V and J ends lost 5 bases and 8 bases respectively, with 13 bases between them. The CDR3 length is 14 residues. The germline V gene encodes CDR1 SGHTA and CDR2 FQGNSA. The CDR3 DNA reads as TGTGCCAGCAGCCCTGGGGGACGGGATTCACCCCTCCACTTT. Its translation is CASSPGGRDSPLHF.

This chain joins TRBV7-9 and TRBJ1-4; D is uncertain. V was clipped by 1 base and J by 3 bases, with 9 bases between them. The CDR3 is 15 residues long. Germline CDR1 reads SEHNR; CDR2 reads FQNEAQ (reference sequence). CDR3 nucleotides: TGTGCCAGCAGCTTAGGTGGCCACCCTAATGAAAAACTGTTTTTT. It specifies CASSLGGHPNEKLFF.

V gene TRBV5-4 combines with J gene TRBJ1-2, with a tentative D call TRBD1 (5 bases). V dropped 0 bases and J dropped 1 base, with 10 bases sitting between them. The CDR3 spans 15 residues. CDR1 is SGHNT and CDR2 is YYREEE in the germline V gene (reference sequence). The CDR3 DNA reads TGTGCCAGCAGCTTGGGGGGCAGGGATAACTATGGCTACACCTTC. Translated: CASSLGGRDNYGYTF.

The J gene is TRBJ2-3, the V gene TRBV6-1; D is unclear. The CDR3 extends over 12 amino acids. Germline CDR1 MNHNS, CDR2 SASEGT. The V and J ends lost 6 bases and 6 bases respectively, with 10 bases between them. CDR3 DNA sequence: TGTGCCAGCAGCCCACTCTTGGATACGCAGTATTTT. It is translated as CASSPLLDTQYF.

This clone was observed once. V usage is TRBV9 and J usage is TRBJ1-5; 11 bases agree with TRBD1. The J segment lost 5 bases and the V segment lost 0 bases, leaving 4 bases of the junction unmatched. Germline V gene sequence: CDR1 SGDLS, CDR2 YYNGEE. The CDR3 spans 16 residues. CDR3 DNA: TGTGCCAGCAGCGTAGACGAGGACAGGGGGCATCAGCCCCAGCATTTT. Its protein is CASSVDEDRGHQPQHF.

V usage is TRBV5-4 and J usage is TRBJ2-3; D is ambiguous. Germline V gene lookup returns CDR1 SGHNT and CDR2 YYREEE (reference sequence). The CDR3 contains 14 residues. Trimming cost V 4 bases and J 3 bases, with 12 bases left between them. The CDR3, as DNA: TGTGCCAGCAGCGAGGACGTCGTAACAGATACGCAGTATTTT. It codes for CASSEDVVTDTQYF.

This clone was seen once. The rearrangement uses TRBV3-1 (or the pseudogene TRBV3-2) and TRBJ2-5; unclear D gene. The V gene's germline CDR1 is LGHDT and CDR2 YNNKEL (reference sequence). The CDR3 length is 12 residues. Trimming pared 0 bases from V and 6 bases from J, leaving 5 bases between. DNA of the CDR3: TGTGCCAGCAGCCAAGATCGGAAGACCCAGTACTTC. It codes for CASSQDRKTQYF.

The V gene is TRBV14, the J gene TRBJ2-2; D perhaps matches TRBD2 (5 bases). The CDR3 loop spans 18 amino acids. Germline assignment: CDR1 SGHDN and CDR2 FVKESK. V shed 0 bases and J shed 3 bases, with 17 bases lying between them. The CDR3 coding sequence is TGTGCCAGCAGCCAAGAACCTAAAAAAGCCGGGGACACCGGGGAGCTGTTTTTT. Its translation: CASSQEPKKAGDTGELFF.

The rearrangement links TRBV2 to TRBJ1-3; no clear D gene. The germline V gene encodes CDR1 SNHLY and CDR2 FYNNEI. CDR3 length: 14 residues. Trimming took off 3 bases at V and 0 bases at J, with 6 bases between the two ends. The CDR3 is CASSETTSGNTIYF. CDR3 DNA sequence: TGTGCCAGCAGTGAGACTACCTCTGGAAACACCATATATTTT. Full variable domain (remainder filled in from reference TRBV2 and TRBJ1-3): EPEVTQTPSHQVTQMGQEVILRCVPISNHLYFYWYRQILGQKVEFLVSFYNNEISEKSEIFDDQFSVERPDGSNFTLKIRSTKLEDSAMYFCASSETTSGNTIYFGEGSWLTVV.

The V gene is TRBV4-2, the J gene TRBJ2-5; 7 positions agree with TRBD2. From germline, CDR1 is LGHNA and CDR2 YNFKEQ. V lost 4 bases to trimming and J lost 3 bases; unmatched junction nucleotides: 8. The CDR3 has 15 amino acids. The chain's CDR3 is CASSRGGTREETQYF. The CDR3 DNA follows: TGTGCCAGCAGCCGGGGAGGGACGAGAGAAGAGACCCAGTACTTC.

This chain links TRBV5-1 with TRBJ2-7, with 11 nucleotides matching TRBD2. Unmatched junction bases numbered 9, after V lost 4 bases and J lost 0 bases. The CDR3 is 17 amino acids. CDR1 SGHRS and CDR2 YFSETQ come from the germline V gene. The CDR3 bases are TGCGCCAGCAGCGGGAGACTAGCGGGGTTTTTCTCCTACGAGCAGTACTTC. Translated, it gives CASSGRLAGFFSYEQYF. Supplemented by reference TRBV5-1 and TRBJ2-7, the full variable domain reads KAGVTQTPRYLIKTRGQQVTLSCSPISGHRSVSWYQQTPGQGLQFLFEYFSETQRNKGNFPGRFSGRQFSNSRSEMNVSTLELGDSALYLCASSGRLAGFFSYEQYFGPGTRLTVT.